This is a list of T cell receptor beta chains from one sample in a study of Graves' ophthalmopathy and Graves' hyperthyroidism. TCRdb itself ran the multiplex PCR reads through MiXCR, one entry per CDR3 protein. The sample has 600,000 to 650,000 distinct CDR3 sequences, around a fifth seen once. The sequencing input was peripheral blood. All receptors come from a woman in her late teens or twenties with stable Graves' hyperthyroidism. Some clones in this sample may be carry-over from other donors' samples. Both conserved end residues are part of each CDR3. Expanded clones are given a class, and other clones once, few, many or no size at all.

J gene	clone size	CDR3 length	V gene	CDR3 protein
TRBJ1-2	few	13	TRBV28	CASRRTALYGYTF
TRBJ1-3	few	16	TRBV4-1	CASSQPTGGYGNTIYF
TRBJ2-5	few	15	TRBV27	CATVDGTSGIGTQYF
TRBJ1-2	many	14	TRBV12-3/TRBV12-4	CASWGQGLPYGYTF
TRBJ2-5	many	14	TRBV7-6	CASSTRGQGETQYF
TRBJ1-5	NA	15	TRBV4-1	CASSQDPIGNQPQHF
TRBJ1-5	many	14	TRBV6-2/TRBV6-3	CASIDGHNNQPQHF
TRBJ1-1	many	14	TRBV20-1	CSARVGTGDTEAFF
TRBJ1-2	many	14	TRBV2	CASNPRTGFYGYTF
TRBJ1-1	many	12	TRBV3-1	CASSQVGTEAFF